This TCR beta chain derives from a study of molecular identifiers for immune sequencing clone quantification. Study conclusions and caveats: Naive cells had under 1% of molecules in clones above 20 RNA copies, effectors over 99%.

Germline V gene sequence: CDR1 DFQATT, CDR2 SNEGSKA (reference sequence). With 6 bases removed from V and 4 bases from J, the gap between germline ends came to 9 bases. The CDR3 is 11 residues long. Listed TCR primers, together with previously described methods, were used for the bulk TCR libraries. TCRdb fed the PCR reads into MiXCR, producing one record per CDR3 protein. The profile shows 100,000 or so distinct CDR3 sequences, about 35% of them singletons. This clonotype was counted many times. Its antigen remains unknown. The TCR sequence derives from a human donor in good health. Some libraries in this study had Jurkat cell RNA spiked in. Sequenced material: naive CD8+ T cells from blood, with Jurkat cell RNA spiked in. Subset indicated: FACS-sorted CD8+CD4-CCR7+CD45RA+ naive T cells. This chain uses TRBV20-1 with TRBJ1-1; D might be TRBD1 (5 bases). The CDR3 is CSAAGSTEAFF. The DNA for the CDR3 is TGCAGTGCCGCAGGGAGCACTGAAGCTTTCTTT.